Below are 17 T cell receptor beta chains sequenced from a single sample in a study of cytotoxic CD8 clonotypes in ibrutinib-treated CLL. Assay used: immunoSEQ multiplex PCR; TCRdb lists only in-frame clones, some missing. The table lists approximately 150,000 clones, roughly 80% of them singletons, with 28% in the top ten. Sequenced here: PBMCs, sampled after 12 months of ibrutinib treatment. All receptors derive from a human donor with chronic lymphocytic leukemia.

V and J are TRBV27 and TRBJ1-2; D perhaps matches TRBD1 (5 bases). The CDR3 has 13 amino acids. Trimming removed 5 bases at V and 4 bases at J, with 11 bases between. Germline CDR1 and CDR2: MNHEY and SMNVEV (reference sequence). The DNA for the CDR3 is TGTGCCAGCAGTAGAGAGGGGCTCTATGGCTACACCTTC. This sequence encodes CASSREGLYGYTF.

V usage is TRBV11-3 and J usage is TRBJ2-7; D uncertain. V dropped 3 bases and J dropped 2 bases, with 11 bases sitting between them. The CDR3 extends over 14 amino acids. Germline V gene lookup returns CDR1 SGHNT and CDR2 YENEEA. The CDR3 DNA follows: TGTGCCAGCAGCTTCCCGGGCTCCCCCTACGAGCAGTACTTC. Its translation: CASSFPGSPYEQYF.

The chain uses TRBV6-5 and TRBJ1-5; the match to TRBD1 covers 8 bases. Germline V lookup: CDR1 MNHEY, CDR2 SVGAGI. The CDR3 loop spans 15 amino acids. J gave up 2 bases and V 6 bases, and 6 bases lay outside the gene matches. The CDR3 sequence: CASSPTGAGNQPQHF. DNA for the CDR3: TGTGCCAGCAGCCCGACAGGGGCCGGCAATCAGCCCCAGCATTTT.

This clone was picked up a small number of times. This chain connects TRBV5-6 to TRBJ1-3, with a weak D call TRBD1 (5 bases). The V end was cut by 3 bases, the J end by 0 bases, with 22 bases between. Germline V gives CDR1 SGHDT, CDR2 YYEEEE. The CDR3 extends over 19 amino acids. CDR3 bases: TGTGCCAGCAGCTGGGGACCCTTCGAGCGGACCCTCTCTGGAAACACCATATATTTT. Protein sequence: CASSWGPFERTLSGNTIYF.

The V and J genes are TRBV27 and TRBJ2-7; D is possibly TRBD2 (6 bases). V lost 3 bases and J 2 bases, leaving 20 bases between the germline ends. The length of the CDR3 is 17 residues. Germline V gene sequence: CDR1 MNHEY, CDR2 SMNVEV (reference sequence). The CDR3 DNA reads TGTGCCAGCAGTTTCCGACCTATAGCGTGGGGGGCCTACGAGCAGTACTTC. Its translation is CASSFRPIAWGAYEQYF.

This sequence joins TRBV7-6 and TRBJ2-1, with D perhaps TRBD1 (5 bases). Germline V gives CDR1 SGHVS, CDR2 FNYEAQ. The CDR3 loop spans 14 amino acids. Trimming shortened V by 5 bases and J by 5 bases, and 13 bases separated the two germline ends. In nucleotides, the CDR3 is TGTGCCAGCAGCCCCCGTGGGGCCCACAATGAGCAGTTCTTC. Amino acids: CASSPRGAHNEQFF.

CDR3 sequence: CASSELSQGPYEQYF. CDR3 bases: TGTGCCAGCAGTGAATTATCCCAGGGACCCTACGAGCAGTACTTC. V usage is TRBV2 and J usage is TRBJ2-7, with D perhaps matching TRBD1 or TRBD2 (5 bases each). The CDR3 is 15 amino acids. Germline V gene lookup returns CDR1 SNHLY and CDR2 FYNNEI. Trimming stripped 2 bases from V and 2 bases from J, with 13 bases between.

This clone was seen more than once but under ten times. The chain's CDR3 is CAIKGDRERSPLHF. The CDR3 nucleotides are TGTGCCATCAAAGGGGACAGGGAACGTTCACCCCTCCACTTT. The V gene is TRBV10-3, the J gene TRBJ1-6; 9 bases agree with TRBD1. CDR1 and CDR2 from the germline V gene are ENHRY and SYGVKD. The V segment lost 7 bases and the J segment 9 bases; nucleotides outside the gene matches: 7. There are 14 residues in the CDR3.

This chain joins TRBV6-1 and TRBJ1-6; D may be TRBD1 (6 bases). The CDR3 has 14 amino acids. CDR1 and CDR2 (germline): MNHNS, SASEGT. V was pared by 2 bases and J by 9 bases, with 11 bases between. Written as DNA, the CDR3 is TGTGCCAGCAGTGAAAGTAGGGGGGGTTCACCCCTCCACTTT. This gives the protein CASSESRGGSPLHF.

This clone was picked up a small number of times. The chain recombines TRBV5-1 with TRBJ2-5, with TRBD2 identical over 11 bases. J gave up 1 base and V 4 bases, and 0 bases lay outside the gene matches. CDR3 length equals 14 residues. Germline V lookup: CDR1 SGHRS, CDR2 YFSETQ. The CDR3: CASSGTSGQETQYF. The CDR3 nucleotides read TGCGCCAGCAGCGGGACTAGCGGCCAAGAGACCCAGTACTTC. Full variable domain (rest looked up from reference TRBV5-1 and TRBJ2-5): KAGVTQTPRYLIKTRGQQVTLSCSPISGHRSVSWYQQTPGQGLQFLFEYFSETQRNKGNFPGRFSGRQFSNSRSEMNVSTLELGDSALYLCASSGTSGQETQYFGPGTRLLVL.

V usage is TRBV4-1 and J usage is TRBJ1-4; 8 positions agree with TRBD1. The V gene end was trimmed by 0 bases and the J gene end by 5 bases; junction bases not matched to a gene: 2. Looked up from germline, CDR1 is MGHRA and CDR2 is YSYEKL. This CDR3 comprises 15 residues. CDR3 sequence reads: CASSQEDRANEKLFF. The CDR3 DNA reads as TGCGCCAGCAGCCAAGAGGACAGGGCAAATGAAAAACTGTTTTTT.

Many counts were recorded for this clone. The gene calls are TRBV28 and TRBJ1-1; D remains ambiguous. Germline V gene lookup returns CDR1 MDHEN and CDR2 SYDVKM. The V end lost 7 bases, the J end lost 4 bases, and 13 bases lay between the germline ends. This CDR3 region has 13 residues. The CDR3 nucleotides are TGTGCCAGCACCCCTTCGTTGGCCACTGAAGCTTTCTTT. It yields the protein CASTPSLATEAFF.

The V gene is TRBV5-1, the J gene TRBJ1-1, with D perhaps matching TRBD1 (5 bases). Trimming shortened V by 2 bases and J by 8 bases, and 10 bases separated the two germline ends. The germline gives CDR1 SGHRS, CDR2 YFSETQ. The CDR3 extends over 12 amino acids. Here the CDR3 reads CASSFRGVEAFF. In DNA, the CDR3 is TGCGCCAGCAGCTTTCGGGGGGTCGAAGCTTTCTTT.

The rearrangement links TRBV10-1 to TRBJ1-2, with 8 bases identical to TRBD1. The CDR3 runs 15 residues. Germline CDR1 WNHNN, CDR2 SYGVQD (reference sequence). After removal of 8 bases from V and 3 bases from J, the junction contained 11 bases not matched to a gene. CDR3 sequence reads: CASYGQGISDYGYTF. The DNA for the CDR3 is TGCGCCAGCTATGGACAGGGCATTTCGGACTATGGCTACACCTTC.

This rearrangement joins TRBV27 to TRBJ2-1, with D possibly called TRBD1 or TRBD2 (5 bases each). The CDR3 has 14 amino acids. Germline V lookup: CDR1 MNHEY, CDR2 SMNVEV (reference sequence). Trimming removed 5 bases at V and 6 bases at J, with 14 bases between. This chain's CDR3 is CASSEGRVSNEQFF. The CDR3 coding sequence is TGTGCCAGCAGTGAGGGCAGGGTAAGCAATGAGCAGTTCTTC.

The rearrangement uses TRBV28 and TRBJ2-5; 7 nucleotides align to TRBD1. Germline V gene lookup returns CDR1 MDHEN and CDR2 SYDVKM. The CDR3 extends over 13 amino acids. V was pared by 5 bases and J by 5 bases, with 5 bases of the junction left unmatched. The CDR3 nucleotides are TGTGCCAGCAGTCTAGGGGGCGTTGAGACCCAGTACTTC. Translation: CASSLGGVETQYF.

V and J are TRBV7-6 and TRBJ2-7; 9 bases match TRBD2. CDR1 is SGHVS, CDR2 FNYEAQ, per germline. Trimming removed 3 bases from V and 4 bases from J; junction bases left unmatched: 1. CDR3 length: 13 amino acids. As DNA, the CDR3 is TGTGCCAGCAGCTTTAGCGGGGGATACGAGCAGTACTTC. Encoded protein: CASSFSGGYEQYF.